Below are 19 T cell receptor beta chains sequenced from a single sample in a study of T cells after posttransplantation cyclophosphamide. Profiling relied on immunoSEQ multiplex PCR, and the TCRdb table lists in-frame clones only, not all of them. The table records just over 4,000 clones, 83% of them present only once. Busulfan-fludarabine conditioning, marrow transplant, and cyclophosphamide on days +3 and +4 were administered. The sequenced sample was CD4+ T cells sorted from blood, obtained 242 days after a stem cell transplant with posttransplant cyclophosphamide. Receptors were obtained from a male patient in his thirties who received an allogeneic stem cell transplant from a related donor, was CMV-positive, and had no GVHD. Some T cells could come from the graft donor.

To note about this clone: At one of its ends the junction is not consistent with the germline gene, which may arise from a read error. The chain links TRBV27 to TRBJ2-3, with TRBD2 identical over 8 bases. This CDR3 contains 14 residues. Germline V lookup: CDR1 MNHEY, CDR2 SMNVEV (reference sequence). The CDR3 DNA is TGTGCCAGCAGACCGCGGGAAACTAGCGGTCAGAGGGATTTT. Protein product: CASRPRETSGQRDF.

The chain uses TRBV7-3 and TRBJ2-7; D may be TRBD2 (5 bases). The CDR3 is 13 residues long. With 6 bases removed from V and 6 bases from J, the gap between germline ends came to 15 bases. Germline V gene lookup returns CDR1 SGHTA and CDR2 FQGTGA. CDR3 in amino acids: CASSHGAAGEQYF. CDR3 coding DNA: TGTGCCAGCAGTCACGGCGCGGCGGGCGAGCAGTACTTC.

The chain is built from TRBV29-1 and TRBJ2-3, with 9 bases matching TRBD2. The CDR3 consists of 13 residues. Germline V gives CDR1 SQVTM, CDR2 ANQGSEA. V trimming: 3 bases; J trimming: 4 bases; junction bases outside the gene matches: 2. The CDR3 DNA sequence: TGCAGCGTTGATAGCGGGAGTTCAGATACGCAGTATTTT. It codes for CSVDSGSSDTQYF.

This sequence joins TRBV5-1 and TRBJ2-1, with TRBD1 identical over 9 bases. J lost 8 bases, V lost 0 bases, and 3 bases had no gene match. CDR1 is SGHRS and CDR2 is YFSETQ in the germline V gene. The CDR3 contains 14 residues. The CDR3, as DNA: TGCGCCAGCAGCTTGGTCACAGGGGGCGATGAGCAGTTCTTC. It is translated as CASSLVTGGDEQFF.

The chain joins TRBV7-3 to TRBJ2-3, with TRBD2 as a possible D gene (6 bases). Trimming pared 4 bases from V and 2 bases from J, leaving 10 bases between. In germline, CDR1 is SGHTA, CDR2 FQGTGA. CDR3 length: 14 amino acids. CDR3 coding DNA: TGTGCCAGCAGCTCGGGACTGCACACAGATACGCAGTATTTT. It is translated as CASSSGLHTDTQYF.

This rearrangement joins TRBV11-2 to TRBJ2-2, with D possibly matching TRBD2 (6 bases). The V gene's germline CDR1 is SGHAT and CDR2 FQNNGV. The V end lost 9 bases, the J end lost 8 bases, and 13 bases lay between the germline ends. The CDR3 spans 12 residues. The CDR3 DNA sequence: TGTGCCAGTGGTATGCGGGGTGGGGAGCTGTTTTTT. Translating gives CASGMRGGELFF.

This clone was counted only a few times. A much bigger clone sits one base away, suggesting this may be a read error. The J gene is TRBJ2-2, the V gene TRBV28; possibly TRBD1 for D (6 bases). The J call is in doubt because the DNA end fits TRBJ1-1 better. The CDR3 runs to 14 residues. The germline CDR1 and CDR2 sequences are MDHEN and SYDVKM. DNA for the CDR3: TGTGCCAGCAGTTTGGGACAAATGAACCCTGAAGCTTTCTTT. Translating gives CASSLGQMNPEAFF.

V and J are TRBV6-1 and TRBJ2-1; 8 nucleotides align to TRBD1. Germline CDR1 is MNHNS and CDR2 is SASEGT. This CDR3 is built from 12 residues. V lost 11 bases, J lost 5 bases, and 5 bases stayed unmatched. DNA of the CDR3: TGTGCCGCCAGGGGGCCGAACAATGAGCAGTTCTTC. Translating gives CAARGPNNEQFF.

The CDR3 sequence: CASGRTGGTQPQHF. The CDR3 nucleotides are TGTGCCAGCGGACGGACAGGGGGAACTCAGCCCCAGCATTTT. The V call is TRBV6-5, the J call TRBJ1-5, with 10 nucleotides matching TRBD1. V gave up 8 bases and J gave up 6 bases; unmatched junction bases: 7. Looked up from germline, CDR1 is MNHEY and CDR2 is SVGAGI. This CDR3 comprises 14 residues.

This chain joins TRBV28 and TRBJ2-3; the D is unclear. Germline CDR1 is MDHEN and CDR2 is SYDVKM. This CDR3 spans 16 amino acids. Trimming took 3 bases from V and 4 from J, leaving 17 bases between them. This chain's CDR3 is CASSLIELSPPDTQYF. The CDR3 nucleotides read TGTGCCAGCAGTTTGATAGAGTTAAGCCCCCCAGATACGCAGTATTTT. Based on the CDR3 plus reference TRBV28 and TRBJ2-3, the full variable domain is DVKVTQSSRYLVKRTGEKVFLECVQDMDHENMFWYRQDPGLGLRLIYFSYDVKMKEKGDIPEGYSVSREKKERFSLILESASTNQTSMYLCASSLIELSPPDTQYFGPGTRLTVL.

V and J are TRBV19 and TRBJ1-2; D remains ambiguous. Germline loops: CDR1 LNHDA, CDR2 SQIVND (reference sequence). V was trimmed by 4 bases and J by 5 bases, leaving 11 bases between them. This CDR3 is 13 amino acids long. This CDR3 is CASSRVGKYGYTF. CDR3 DNA: TGTGCCAGTAGTAGGGTCGGGAAATATGGCTACACCTTC. The full variable domain, in which reference TRBV19 and TRBJ1-2 provide the parts outside the CDR3, is DGGITQSPKYLFRKEGQNVTLSCEQNLNHDAMYWYRQDPGQGLRLIYYSQIVNDFQKGDIAEGYSVSREKKESFPLTVTSAQKNPTAFYLCASSRVGKYGYTFGSGTRLTVV.

The V gene is TRBV30, the J gene TRBJ2-7, with D possibly TRBD1 on 6 matching bases. CDR1 and CDR2 from the germline V gene are GTSNPN and SVGIG (reference sequence). With 6 bases removed from V and 0 bases from J, the gap between germline ends came to 9 bases. The CDR3 has 12 residues. CDR3: CACTGSSYEQYF. In DNA, the CDR3 is TGTGCCTGTACAGGGAGCTCCTACGAGCAGTACTTC.

J is TRBJ2-3 and V is TRBV2; 8 bases match TRBD2. The ends lost 7 bases at V and 3 bases at J; junction bases unmatched: 6. Looked up from germline, CDR1 is SNHLY and CDR2 is FYNNEI. The CDR3 runs to 14 residues. DNA of the CDR3: TGTGCCAGCATCACGGGAGGGTTTACAGATACGCAGTATTTT. It translates to CASITGGFTDTQYF.

The genes are TRBV5-6 and TRBJ2-5, with TRBD1 matching over 7 bases. V was pared by 4 bases and J by 7 bases, with 1 base of the junction left unmatched. In germline, CDR1 is SGHDT, CDR2 YYEEEE. The CDR3 is 11 residues long. Here the CDR3 DNA reads TGTGCCAGCAGCCGACAGGGGACCCAGTACTTC. It codes for CASSRQGTQYF.

V is TRBV4-2 and J is TRBJ2-5, with 9 bases aligning to TRBD1. V gave up 4 bases and J gave up 7 bases; unmatched junction bases: 13. CDR3 length: 16 residues. Germline-derived CDR1 and CDR2 are LGHNA and YNFKEQ. CDR3 loop: CASSRQQGARLATQYF. CDR3 bases: TGTGCCAGCAGCCGACAACAGGGGGCTCGCCTTGCGACCCAGTACTTC.

This clone was seen more than once but under ten times. V and J are TRBV5-1 and TRBJ2-7, with D hard to call. The V end lost 7 bases, the J end lost 4 bases, and 21 bases lay between the germline ends. This CDR3 contains 15 residues. Germline V CDR1 and CDR2: SGHRS, YFSETQ. The CDR3 DNA sequence: TGCGCCAGCCATGGCGGATCTACGGTAATATACGAGCAGTACTTC. Encoded protein: CASHGGSTVIYEQYF.

V and J are TRBV7-2 and TRBJ2-1; no reliable D call. V lost 1 base and J lost 5, with 9 bases in between. CDR1 SGHTA and CDR2 FQGNSA come from the germline V gene. The CDR3 runs to 14 residues. CDR3 DNA: TGTGCCAGCAGCTTAGTATGGCGGAACAATGAGCAGTTCTTC. Translation gives CASSLVWRNNEQFF.

The sample holds one count of this clone. V usage is TRBV7-6 and J usage is TRBJ2-5; weak D call: TRBD2 (6 bases). V lost 6 bases to trimming and J lost 4 bases, with 9 bases between them. The germline CDR1 and CDR2 sequences are SGHVS and FNYEAQ. The CDR3 spans 12 residues. DNA of the CDR3: TGTGCCAGCAGACGACTAGGAGAGACCCAGTACTTC. Residues: CASRRLGETQYF. Full variable domain (rest looked up from reference TRBV7-6 and TRBJ2-5): GAGVSQSPRYKVTKRGQDVALRCDPISGHVSLYWYRQALGQGPEFLTYFNYEAQQDKSGLPNDRFSAERPEGSISTLTIQRTEQRDSAMYRCASRRLGETQYFGPGTRLLVL.

The chain links TRBV14 to TRBJ2-7, with 10 bases lining up with TRBD2. The germline CDR1 and CDR2 sequences are SGHDN and FVKESK. The V gene end was trimmed by 4 bases and the J gene end by 4 bases; junction bases not matched to a gene: 7. The CDR3 has 15 residues. CDR3 in DNA: TGTGCCAGCAGCCCCCCTAGCGGGAGTCCGTACGAGCAGTACTTC. Protein: CASSPPSGSPYEQYF.